The present T cell receptor beta chain was sequenced within a study of T cell responses to AZD1222 COVID-19 vaccine. Libraries were prepared by immunoSEQ multiplex PCR; TCRdb keeps only in-frame clonotypes and omits some of them. This repertoire shows over 85,000 clones, roughly 80% found once; its top ten account for approximately 15%. Looked up from germline, CDR1 is SGHTS and CDR2 is YDEGEE. Trimming removed 4 bases at V and 3 bases at J, with 14 bases between. This CDR3 comprises 15 residues. Study-wide points: Repertoire collection took place solely once the T cell response had peaked.

With respect to this clone: Its antigen is currently unknown.

This chain connects TRBV5-8 to TRBJ1-5, with TRBD1 as a possible D gene (6 bases). Sequences were derived from peripheral blood, sampled 28 days after the second AZD1222 dose. This TCR derives from an adult who received the AZD1222 COVID-19 vaccine. CDR3 loop: CASSQGQGYNQPQHF. In nucleotides, the CDR3 is TGTGCCAGCAGCCAGGGACAAGGCTACAATCAGCCCCAGCATTTT. Full variable domain (rest looked up from reference TRBV5-8 and TRBJ1-5): EAGVTQSPTHLIKTRGQQATLRCSPISGHTSVYWYQQALGLGLQFLLWYDEGEERNRGNFPPRFSGRQFPNYSSELNVNALELEDSALYLCASSQGQGYNQPQHFGDGTRLSIL.